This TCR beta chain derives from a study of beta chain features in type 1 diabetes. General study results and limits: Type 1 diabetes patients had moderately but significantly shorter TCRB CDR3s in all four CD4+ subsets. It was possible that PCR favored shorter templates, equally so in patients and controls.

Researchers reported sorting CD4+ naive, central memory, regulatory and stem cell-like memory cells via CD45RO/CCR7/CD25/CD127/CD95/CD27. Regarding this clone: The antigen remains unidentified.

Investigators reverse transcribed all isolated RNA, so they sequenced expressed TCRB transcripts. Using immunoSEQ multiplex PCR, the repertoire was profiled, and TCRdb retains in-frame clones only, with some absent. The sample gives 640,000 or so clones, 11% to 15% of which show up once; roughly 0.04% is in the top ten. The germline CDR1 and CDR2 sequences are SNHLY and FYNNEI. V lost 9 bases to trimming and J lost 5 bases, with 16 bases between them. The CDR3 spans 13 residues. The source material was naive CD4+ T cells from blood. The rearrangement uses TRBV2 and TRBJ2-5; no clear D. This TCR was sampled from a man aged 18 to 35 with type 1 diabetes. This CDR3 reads CARKTARLETQYF. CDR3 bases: TGTGCCAGAAAGACTGCCCGATTGGAGACCCAGTACTTC.